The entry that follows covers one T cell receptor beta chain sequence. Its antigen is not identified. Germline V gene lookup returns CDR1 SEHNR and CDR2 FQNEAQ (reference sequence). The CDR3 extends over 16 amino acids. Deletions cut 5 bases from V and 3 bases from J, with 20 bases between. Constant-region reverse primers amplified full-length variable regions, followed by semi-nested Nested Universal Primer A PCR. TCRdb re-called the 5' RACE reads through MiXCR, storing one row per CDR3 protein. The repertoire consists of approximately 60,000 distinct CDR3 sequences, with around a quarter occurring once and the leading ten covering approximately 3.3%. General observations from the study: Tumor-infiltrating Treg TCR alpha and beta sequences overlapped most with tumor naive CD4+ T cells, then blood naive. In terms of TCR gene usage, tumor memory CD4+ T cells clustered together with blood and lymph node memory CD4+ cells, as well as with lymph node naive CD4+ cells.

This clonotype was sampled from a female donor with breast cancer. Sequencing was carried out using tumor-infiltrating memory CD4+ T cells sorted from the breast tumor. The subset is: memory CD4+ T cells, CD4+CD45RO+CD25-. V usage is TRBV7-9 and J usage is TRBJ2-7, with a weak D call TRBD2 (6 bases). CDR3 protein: CASSRVTGAGNYEQYF. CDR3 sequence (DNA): TGTGCCAGCAGCCGCGTTACGGGAGCTGGTAACTACGAGCAGTACTTC.